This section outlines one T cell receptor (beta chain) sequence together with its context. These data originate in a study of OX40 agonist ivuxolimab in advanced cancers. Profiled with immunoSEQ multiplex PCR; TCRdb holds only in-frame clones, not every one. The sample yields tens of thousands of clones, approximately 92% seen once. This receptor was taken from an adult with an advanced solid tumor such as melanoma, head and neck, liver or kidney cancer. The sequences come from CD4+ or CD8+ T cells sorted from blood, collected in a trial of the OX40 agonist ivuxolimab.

The CDR3 DNA sequence: TGTGCCAGCAGCCCACTCGGGGTTAATGAAAAACTGTTTTTT. Amino acids: CASSPLGVNEKLFF. The rearrangement joins TRBV14 to TRBJ1-4; D is undetermined. Trimming took 4 bases from V and 4 from J, leaving 10 bases between them. CDR1 and CDR2 from the germline V gene are SGHDN and FVKESK. The CDR3 has 14 amino acids.